This T cell receptor (beta chain) is drawn from a study of long-term antiretroviral therapy in people with HIV. The germline V gene has CDR1 PRHDT and CDR2 FYEKMQ (reference sequence). This CDR3 comprises 14 residues. Points on this clone: The antigen is not known. An end of the junction differs from the germline gene, which may be a read error.

Points from the study as a whole: ART adherence was not documented, and neither viral resistance nor therapy changes had any data.

Treatment of all HIV participants took place in the United States. Each sample contained roughly 0.95-10 million cryopreserved PBMC, thawed before DNA extraction. Survey level was the resolution at which the v3.0 immunoSEQ assay ran. Sequencing used immunoSEQ multiplex PCR; TCRdb keeps in-frame clones, though not all of them. Of about 17,000 clones in the sample, almost 80% were seen once. Source: unsorted PBMCs, taken 2.3 years after starting antiretroviral therapy. The clonotype comes from a woman in her forties with HIV. V is TRBV13 and J is TRBJ1-4, with 8 bases lining up with TRBD1. CDR3 coding DNA: TGTGCCAGCAGCCTAGGACAGGGATCTGAAAAACTGTTTTTT. This codes for CASSLGQGSEKLFF. Combining the CDR3 with reference TRBV13 and TRBJ1-4 gives the whole variable domain AAGVIQSPRHLIKEKRETATLKCYPIPRHDTVYWYQQGPGQDPQFLISFYEKMQSDKGSIPDRFSAQQFSDYHSELNMSSLELGDSALYFCASSLGQGSEKLFFGSGTQLSVL.